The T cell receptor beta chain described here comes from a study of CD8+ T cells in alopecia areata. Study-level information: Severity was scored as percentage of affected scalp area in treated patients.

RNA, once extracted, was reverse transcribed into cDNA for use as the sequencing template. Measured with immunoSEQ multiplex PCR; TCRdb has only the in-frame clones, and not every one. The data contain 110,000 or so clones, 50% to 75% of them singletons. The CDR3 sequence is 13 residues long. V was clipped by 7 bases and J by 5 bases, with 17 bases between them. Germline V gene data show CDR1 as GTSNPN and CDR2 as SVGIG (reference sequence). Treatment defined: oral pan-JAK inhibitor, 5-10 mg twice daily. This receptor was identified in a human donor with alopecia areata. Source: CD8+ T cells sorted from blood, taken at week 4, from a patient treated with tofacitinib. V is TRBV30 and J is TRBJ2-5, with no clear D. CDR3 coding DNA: TGTGCCTACCTCCGCGCTGGGTTGGAGACCCAGTACTTC. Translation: CAYLRAGLETQYF.